This T cell receptor beta chain was sequenced for a study of blood T cell repertoires in COVID-19. Study as a whole: Spain, Italy and the United States supplied samples that represented acute and convalescent COVID-19. Sources were T cells, B-cell-depleted T cells, or PBMCs; the material itself was cDNA or gDNA.

Methods used by the authors: Nucleated cell number was recorded as an estimate derived from reference gene primer amplification. The assay was immunoSEQ multiplex PCR, and TCRdb's table has in-frame clones only and misses some. D and trimming were read from the DNA, whereas the V and J calls and clone size are those reported in that table. The top ten hold around 2% of the sample, which has around 250,000 clones, approximately 80% seen once. Germline values: CDR1 PRHDT, CDR2 FYEKMQ (reference sequence). The trim removed 1 base at V and 3 bases at J, leaving 1 base unmatched. The CDR3 loop spans 15 amino acids.

The sample consisted of peripheral blood. The rearrangement uses TRBV13 and TRBJ2-5; TRBD2 agrees at 11 bases. This clonotype was sampled from a man aged 25-45 years who had recovered from COVID-19. CDR3 loop: CASSLAGLAEETQYF. For the CDR3, the DNA is TGTGCCAGCAGCTTAGCGGGACTAGCGGAAGAGACCCAGTACTTC.